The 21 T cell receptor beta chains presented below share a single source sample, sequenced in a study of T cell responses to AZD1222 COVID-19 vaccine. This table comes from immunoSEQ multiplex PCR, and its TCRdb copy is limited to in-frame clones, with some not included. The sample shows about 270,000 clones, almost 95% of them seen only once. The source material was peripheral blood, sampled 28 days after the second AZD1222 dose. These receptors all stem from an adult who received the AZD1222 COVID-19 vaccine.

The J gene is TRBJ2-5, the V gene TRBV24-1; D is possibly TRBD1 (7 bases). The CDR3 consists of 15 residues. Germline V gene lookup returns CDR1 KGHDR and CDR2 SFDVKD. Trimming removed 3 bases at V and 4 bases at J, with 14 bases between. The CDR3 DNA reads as TGTGCCACCAGTGATGTAAGGCAGGGGGGAGAGACCCAGTACTTC. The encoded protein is CATSDVRQGGETQYF.

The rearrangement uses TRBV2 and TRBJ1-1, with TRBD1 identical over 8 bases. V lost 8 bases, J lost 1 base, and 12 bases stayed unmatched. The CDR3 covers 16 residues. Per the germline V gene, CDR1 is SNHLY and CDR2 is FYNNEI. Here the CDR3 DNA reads TGTGCCAGCCTTAAGGACAGGGCCCAGGGGAACACTGAAGCTTTCTTT. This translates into CASLKDRAQGNTEAFF. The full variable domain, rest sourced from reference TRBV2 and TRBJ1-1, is EPEVTQTPSHQVTQMGQEVILRCVPISNHLYFYWYRQILGQKVEFLVSFYNNEISEKSEIFDDQFSVERPDGSNFTLKIRSTKLEDSAMYFCASLKDRAQGNTEAFFGQGTRLTVV.

CDR3 bases: TGTGCCAGCAGTCTGGAAGGGTCGTTGATCGGCTATGGCTACACCTTC. This codes for CASSLEGSLIGYGYTF. V usage is TRBV28 and J usage is TRBJ1-2; D uncertain. From germline, CDR1 is MDHEN and CDR2 SYDVKM. Trimming took off 5 bases at V and 4 bases at J, with 20 bases between the two ends. This CDR3 has 16 amino acids.

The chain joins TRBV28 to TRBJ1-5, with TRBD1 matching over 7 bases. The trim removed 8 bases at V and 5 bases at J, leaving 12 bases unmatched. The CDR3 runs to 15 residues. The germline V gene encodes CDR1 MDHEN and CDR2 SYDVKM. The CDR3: CASCDPTGNYQPQHF. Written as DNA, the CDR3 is TGTGCCAGCTGCGACCCGACAGGGAATTATCAGCCCCAGCATTTT.

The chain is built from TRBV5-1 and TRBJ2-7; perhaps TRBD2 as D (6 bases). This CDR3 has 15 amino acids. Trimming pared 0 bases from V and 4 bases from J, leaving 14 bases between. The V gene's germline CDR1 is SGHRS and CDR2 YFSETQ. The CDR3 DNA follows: TGCGCCAGCAGCTTGGTTGGGGGGTTAGCGTACGAGCAGTACTTC. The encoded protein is CASSLVGGLAYEQYF.

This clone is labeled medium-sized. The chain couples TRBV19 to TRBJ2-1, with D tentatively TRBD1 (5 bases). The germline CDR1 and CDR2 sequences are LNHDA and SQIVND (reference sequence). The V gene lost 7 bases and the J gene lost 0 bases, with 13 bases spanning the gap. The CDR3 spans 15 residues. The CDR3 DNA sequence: TGTGCCAGTACCGTGGGGCGTCGCTCCTACAATGAGCAGTTCTTC. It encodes CASTVGRRSYNEQFF. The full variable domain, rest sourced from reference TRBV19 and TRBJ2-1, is DGGITQSPKYLFRKEGQNVTLSCEQNLNHDAMYWYRQDPGQGLRLIYYSQIVNDFQKGDIAEGYSVSREKKESFPLTVTSAQKNPTAFYLCASTVGRRSYNEQFFGPGTRLTVL.

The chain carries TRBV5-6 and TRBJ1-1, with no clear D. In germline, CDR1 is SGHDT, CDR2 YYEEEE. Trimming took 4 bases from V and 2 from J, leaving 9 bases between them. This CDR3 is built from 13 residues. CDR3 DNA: TGTGCCAGCAGCCTAGGGAGTAACACTGAAGCTTTCTTT. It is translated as CASSLGSNTEAFF.

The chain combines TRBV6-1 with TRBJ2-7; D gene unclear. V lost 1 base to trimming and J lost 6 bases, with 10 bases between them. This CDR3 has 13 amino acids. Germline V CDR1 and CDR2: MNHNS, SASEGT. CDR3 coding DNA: TGTGCCAGCAGTGAAGTTTTGGGTGGCGAGCAGTACTTC. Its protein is CASSEVLGGEQYF.

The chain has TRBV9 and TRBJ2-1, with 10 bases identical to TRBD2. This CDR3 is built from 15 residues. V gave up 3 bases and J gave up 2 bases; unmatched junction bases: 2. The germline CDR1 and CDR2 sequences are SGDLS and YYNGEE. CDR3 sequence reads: CASSASGGAYNEQFF. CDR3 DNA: TGTGCCAGCAGCGCGAGCGGGGGGGCCTACAATGAGCAGTTCTTC.

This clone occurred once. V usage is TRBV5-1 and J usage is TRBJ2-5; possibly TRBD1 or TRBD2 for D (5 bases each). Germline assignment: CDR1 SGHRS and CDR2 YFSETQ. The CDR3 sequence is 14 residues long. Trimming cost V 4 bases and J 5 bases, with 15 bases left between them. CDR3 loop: CASSEGWGRETQYF. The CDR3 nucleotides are TGCGCCAGCAGCGAGGGCTGGGGCCGGGAGACCCAGTACTTC.

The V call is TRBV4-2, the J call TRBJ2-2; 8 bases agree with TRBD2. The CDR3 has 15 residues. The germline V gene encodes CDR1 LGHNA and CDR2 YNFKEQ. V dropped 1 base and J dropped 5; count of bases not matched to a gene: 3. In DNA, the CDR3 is TGTGCCAGCAGCCAAGCGGGAGGGGGAACCGGGGAGCTGTTTTTT. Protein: CASSQAGGGTGELFF.

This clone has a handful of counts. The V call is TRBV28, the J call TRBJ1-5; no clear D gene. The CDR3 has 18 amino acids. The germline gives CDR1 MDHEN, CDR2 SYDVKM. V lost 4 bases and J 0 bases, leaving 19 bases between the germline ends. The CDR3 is CASSSTSPRPYSNQPQHF. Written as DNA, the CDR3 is TGTGCCAGCAGTTCAACATCCCCCAGACCCTATAGCAATCAGCCCCAGCATTTT.

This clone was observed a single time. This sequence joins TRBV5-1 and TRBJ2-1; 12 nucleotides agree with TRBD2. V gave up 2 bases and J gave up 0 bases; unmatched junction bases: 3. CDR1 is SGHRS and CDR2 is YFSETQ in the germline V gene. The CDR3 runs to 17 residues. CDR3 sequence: CASSFGLAGSSYNEQFF. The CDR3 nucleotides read TGCGCCAGCAGCTTTGGACTAGCGGGGAGCTCCTACAATGAGCAGTTCTTC. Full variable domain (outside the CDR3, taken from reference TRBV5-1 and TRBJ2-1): KAGVTQTPRYLIKTRGQQVTLSCSPISGHRSVSWYQQTPGQGLQFLFEYFSETQRNKGNFPGRFSGRQFSNSRSEMNVSTLELGDSALYLCASSFGLAGSSYNEQFFGPGTRLTVL.

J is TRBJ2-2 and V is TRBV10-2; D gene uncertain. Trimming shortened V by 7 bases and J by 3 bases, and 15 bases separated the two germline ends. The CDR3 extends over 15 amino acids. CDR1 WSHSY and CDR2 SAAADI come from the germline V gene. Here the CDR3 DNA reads TGCGCCAGCAACGAGCCCAGAGGCGACACCGGGGAGCTGTTTTTT. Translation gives CASNEPRGDTGELFF.

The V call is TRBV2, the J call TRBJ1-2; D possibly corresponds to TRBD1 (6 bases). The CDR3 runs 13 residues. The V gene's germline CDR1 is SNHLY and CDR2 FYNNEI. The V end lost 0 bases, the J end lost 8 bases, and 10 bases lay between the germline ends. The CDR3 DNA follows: TGTGCCAGCAGTGAAGCGCTTGGGGGCGGCTACACCTTC. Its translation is CASSEALGGGYTF.

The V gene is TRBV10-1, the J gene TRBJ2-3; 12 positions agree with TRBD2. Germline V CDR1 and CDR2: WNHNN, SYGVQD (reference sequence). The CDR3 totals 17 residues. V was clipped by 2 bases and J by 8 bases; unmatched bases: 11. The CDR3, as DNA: TGCGCCAGCAGTGAGGGGGGACTAGCGGGCCCTTTTGTTACGCAGTATTTT. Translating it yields CASSEGGLAGPFVTQYF.

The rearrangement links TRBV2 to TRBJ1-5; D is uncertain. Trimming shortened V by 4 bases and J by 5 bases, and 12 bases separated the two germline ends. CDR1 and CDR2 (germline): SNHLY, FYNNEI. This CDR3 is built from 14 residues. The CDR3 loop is CASSAVVGYQPQHF. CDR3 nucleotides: TGTGCCAGCAGTGCGGTGGTAGGTTATCAGCCCCAGCATTTT. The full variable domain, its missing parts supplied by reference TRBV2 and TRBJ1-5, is EPEVTQTPSHQVTQMGQEVILRCVPISNHLYFYWYRQILGQKVEFLVSFYNNEISEKSEIFDDQFSVERPDGSNFTLKIRSTKLEDSAMYFCASSAVVGYQPQHFGDGTRLSIL.

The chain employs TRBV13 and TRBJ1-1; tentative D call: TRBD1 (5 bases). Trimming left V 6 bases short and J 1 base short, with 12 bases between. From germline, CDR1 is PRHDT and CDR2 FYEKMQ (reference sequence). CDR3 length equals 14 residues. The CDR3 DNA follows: TGTGCCAGCAGTATTCTGACAGAGAACACTGAAGCTTTCTTT. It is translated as CASSILTENTEAFF.

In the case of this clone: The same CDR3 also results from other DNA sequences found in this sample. CDR3 residues: CASSVRDRNTGELFF. Written as DNA, the CDR3 is TGTGCCAGCAGCGTCCGGGACAGGAACACCGGGGAGCTGTTTTTT. The chain is built from TRBV9 and TRBJ2-2; 7 bases map to TRBD1. CDR3 length: 15 amino acids. CDR1 is SGDLS and CDR2 is YYNGEE in the germline V gene. V dropped 2 bases and J dropped 1; count of bases not matched to a gene: 2. Combining the CDR3 with reference TRBV9 and TRBJ2-2 gives the whole variable domain DSGVTQTPKHLITATGQRVTLRCSPRSGDLSVYWYQQSLDQGLQFLIQYYNGEERAKGNILERFSAQQFPDLHSELNLSSLELGDSALYFCASSVRDRNTGELFFGEGSRLTVL.

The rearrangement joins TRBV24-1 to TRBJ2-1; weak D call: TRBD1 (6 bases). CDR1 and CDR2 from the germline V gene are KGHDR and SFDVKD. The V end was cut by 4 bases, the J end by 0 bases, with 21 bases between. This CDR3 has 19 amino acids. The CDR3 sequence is CATSDLTGPPRGSYNEQFF. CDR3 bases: TGTGCCACCAGTGACCTGACAGGACCCCCGAGGGGCTCCTACAATGAGCAGTTCTTC.

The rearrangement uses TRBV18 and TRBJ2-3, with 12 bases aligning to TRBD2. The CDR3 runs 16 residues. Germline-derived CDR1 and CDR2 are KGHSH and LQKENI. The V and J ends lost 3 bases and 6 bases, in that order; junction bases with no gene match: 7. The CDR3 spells CASSPPGLAGADTQYF. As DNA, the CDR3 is TGTGCCAGCTCACCCCCGGGACTAGCGGGTGCTGATACGCAGTATTTT.